This TCR beta chain appears in the sequencing data of a study of T cell responses to AZD1222 COVID-19 vaccine. Whole-study findings and limits: Seropositive status at baseline applied to only a handful of AZD1222 recipients. Mostly white British, mostly female donors; authors suggested clonal diversity may be underestimated. Unmutated variant regions are reportedly targeted by nearly half of spike-specific TCRs. The study sampled repertoires only after the peak T cell response.

Concerning this clone itself: The target antigen is unknown.

Sequencing was performed with immunoSEQ multiplex PCR; in TCRdb, only in-frame clones are kept and a portion is missing. This table holds roughly 56,000 clones, 70% to 90% found once. V shed 6 bases and J shed 6 bases, with 15 bases lying between them. Germline V CDR1 and CDR2: MNHEY, SMNVEV (reference sequence). This CDR3 is 14 amino acids long. The rearrangement uses TRBV27 and TRBJ2-1, with D tentatively TRBD2 (5 bases). The material was peripheral blood, obtained on day 0 of AZD1222 vaccination. The source is an adult in good health. The CDR3 sequence: CASSPRAATNEQFF. DNA for the CDR3: TGTGCCAGCAGCCCCCGAGCGGCTACCAATGAGCAGTTCTTC.